Each of the 7 T cell receptor beta chains below was sequenced from the same sample in a study of cytomegalovirus exposure and HLA in healthy donors (dated by TCRdb to the late 2010s). The library was built by means of the immunoSEQ multiplex PCR assay. A mixture of 60 forward primers for TCR Vbeta segments and 13 reverse primers for TCR Jbeta segments was used in the multiplex PCR. TCRdb carries this immuneACCESS record with in-frame sequences only. Its versions omit some clonotypes, under half of them owing to an unresolved V gene in the studies checked, with the rest unexplained. The table for this sample records over 100,000 clones. Clones ranked in the top ten supply about 3.8% of the sample. Sequencing was performed on PBMCs. The receptors stem from a man younger than 45 in good health and CMV-seronegative.

The chain uses TRBV7-3 and TRBJ2-1, with 8 bases that match TRBD1. The CDR3 has 14 residues. Germline loops: CDR1 SGHTA, CDR2 FQGTGA. Losses at the gene ends were 3 bases for V and 9 bases for J; bases not matched to a gene: 7. CDR3 DNA: TGTGCCAGCAGCTTGGACAGGGCCTCGAGTGAGCAGTTCTTC. Protein sequence: CASSLDRASSEQFF.

CDR3 coding DNA: TGTGCCATCAGTGAAGGGGCCCCATACGAGCAGTACTTC. Protein product: CAISEGAPYEQYF. V is TRBV10-3 and J is TRBJ2-7, with D maybe TRBD1 (5 bases). Trimming pared 3 bases from V and 4 bases from J, leaving 10 bases between. CDR1 is ENHRY, CDR2 SYGVKD, per germline. This CDR3 is 13 amino acids long.

Here the CDR3 reads CASRARGVTEAFF. In DNA form, the CDR3 reads TGTGCCAGCAGGGCTAGGGGTGTCACTGAAGCTTTCTTT. The V call is TRBV7-9, the J call TRBJ1-1; possible D gene TRBD1, 5 bases. This CDR3 is built from 13 residues. Trimming took off 6 bases at V and 4 bases at J, with 12 bases between the two ends. Germline assignment: CDR1 SEHNR and CDR2 FQNEAQ (reference sequence).

The chain combines TRBV5-4 with TRBJ1-1, with TRBD1 matching 9 bases. The CDR3 spans 14 residues. Germline loops: CDR1 SGHNT, CDR2 YYREEE (reference sequence). After removal of 4 bases from V and 4 bases from J, the junction contained 5 bases not matched to a gene. The CDR3 protein is CASSTIQGATEAFF. In nucleotides, the CDR3 is TGTGCCAGCAGCACAATACAGGGGGCCACTGAAGCTTTCTTT.

The chain is built from TRBV2 and TRBJ1-5; no definite D call. CDR1 is SNHLY and CDR2 is FYNNEI in the germline V gene. The CDR3 totals 16 residues. The V and J ends lost 5 bases and 0 bases respectively, with 14 bases between them. Here the CDR3 reads CASSQLGEFSNQPQHF. CDR3 DNA: TGTGCCAGCAGTCAGTTAGGAGAATTTAGCAATCAGCCCCAGCATTTT.

The V gene is TRBV7-9, the J gene TRBJ1-1; perhaps TRBD1 as D (6 bases). Trimming removed 4 bases at V and 1 base at J, with 16 bases between. From germline, CDR1 is SEHNR and CDR2 FQNEAQ (reference sequence). The CDR3 runs 16 residues. This CDR3 reads CASSSYSGTPNTEAFF. For the CDR3, the DNA is TGTGCCAGCAGCTCCTATTCCGGGACACCGAACACTGAAGCTTTCTTT.

The chain employs TRBV19 and TRBJ1-5; the D gene is possibly TRBD1 (5 bases). Germline loops: CDR1 LNHDA, CDR2 SQIVND (reference sequence). Trimming cost V 4 bases and J 6 bases, with 16 bases left between them. This CDR3 region has 15 residues. The CDR3 is CASSSRTSSGQPQHF. CDR3 DNA: TGTGCCAGTAGTAGTAGGACATCCTCGGGTCAGCCCCAGCATTTT.